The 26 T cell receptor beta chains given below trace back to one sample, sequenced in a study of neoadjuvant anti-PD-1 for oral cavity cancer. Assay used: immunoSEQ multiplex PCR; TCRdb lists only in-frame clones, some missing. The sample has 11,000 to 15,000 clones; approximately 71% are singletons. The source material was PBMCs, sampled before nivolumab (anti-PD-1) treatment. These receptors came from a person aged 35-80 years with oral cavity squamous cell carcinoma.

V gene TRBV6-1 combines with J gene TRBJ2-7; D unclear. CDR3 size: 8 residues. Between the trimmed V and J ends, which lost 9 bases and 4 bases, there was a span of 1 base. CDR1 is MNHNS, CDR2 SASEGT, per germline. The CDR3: CASYEQYF. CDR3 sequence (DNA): TGTGCCAGTTACGAGCAGTACTTC.

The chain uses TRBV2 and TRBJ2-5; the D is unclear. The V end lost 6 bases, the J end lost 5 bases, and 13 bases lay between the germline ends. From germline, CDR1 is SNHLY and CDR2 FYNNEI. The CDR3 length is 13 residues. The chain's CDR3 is CASSAMLRETQYF. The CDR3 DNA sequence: TGTGCCAGCAGCGCTATGCTCCGGGAGACCCAGTACTTC.

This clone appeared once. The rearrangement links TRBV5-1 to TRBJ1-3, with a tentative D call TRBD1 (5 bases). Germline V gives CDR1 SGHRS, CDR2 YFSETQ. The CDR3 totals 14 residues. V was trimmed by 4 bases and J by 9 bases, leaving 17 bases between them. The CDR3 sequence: CASSRTSGRGTIYF. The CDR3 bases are TGCGCCAGCAGCAGGACCTCAGGGAGGGGCACCATATATTTT.

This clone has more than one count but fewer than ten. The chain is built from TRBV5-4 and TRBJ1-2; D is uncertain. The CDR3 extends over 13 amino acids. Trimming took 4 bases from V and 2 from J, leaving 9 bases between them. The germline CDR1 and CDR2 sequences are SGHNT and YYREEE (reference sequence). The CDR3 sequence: CASSEAGNYGYTF. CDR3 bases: TGTGCCAGCAGCGAGGCGGGGAACTATGGCTACACCTTC.

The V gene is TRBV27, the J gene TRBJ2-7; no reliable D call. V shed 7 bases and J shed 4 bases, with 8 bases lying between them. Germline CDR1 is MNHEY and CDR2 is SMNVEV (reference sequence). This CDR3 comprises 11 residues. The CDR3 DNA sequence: TGTGCCAGCAAATCTATATACGAGCAGTACTTC. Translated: CASKSIYEQYF.

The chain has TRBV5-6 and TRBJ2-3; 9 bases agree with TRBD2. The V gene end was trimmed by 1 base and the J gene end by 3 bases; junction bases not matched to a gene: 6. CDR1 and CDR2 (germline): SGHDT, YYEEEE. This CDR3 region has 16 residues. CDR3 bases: TGTGCCAGCAGCTTGTTAGCGGGGGCGAGGACAGATACGCAGTATTTT. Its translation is CASSLLAGARTDTQYF.

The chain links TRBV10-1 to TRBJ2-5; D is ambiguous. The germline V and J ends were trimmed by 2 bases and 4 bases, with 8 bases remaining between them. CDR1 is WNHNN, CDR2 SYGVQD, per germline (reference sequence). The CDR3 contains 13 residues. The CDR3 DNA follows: TGCGCCAGCAGTGAGGGTTGGGGAGAGACCCAGTACTTC. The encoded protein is CASSEGWGETQYF.

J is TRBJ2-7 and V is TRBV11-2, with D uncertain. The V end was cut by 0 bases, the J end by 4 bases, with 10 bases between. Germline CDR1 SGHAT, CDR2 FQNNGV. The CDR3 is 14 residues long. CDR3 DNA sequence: TGTGCCAGCAGCTTAGAACCGAGCTCTTACGAGCAGTACTTC. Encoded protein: CASSLEPSSYEQYF.

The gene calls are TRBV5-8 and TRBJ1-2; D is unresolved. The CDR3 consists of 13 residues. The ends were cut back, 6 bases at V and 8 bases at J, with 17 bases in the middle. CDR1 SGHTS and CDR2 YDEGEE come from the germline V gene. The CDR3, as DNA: TGTGCCAGCACCCCCCGTGTTATGTGGGGCTACACCTTC. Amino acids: CASTPRVMWGYTF. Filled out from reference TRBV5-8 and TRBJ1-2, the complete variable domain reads EAGVTQSPTHLIKTRGQQATLRCSPISGHTSVYWYQQALGLGLQFLLWYDEGEERNRGNFPPRFSGRQFPNYSSELNVNALELEDSALYLCASTPRVMWGYTFGSGTRLTVV.

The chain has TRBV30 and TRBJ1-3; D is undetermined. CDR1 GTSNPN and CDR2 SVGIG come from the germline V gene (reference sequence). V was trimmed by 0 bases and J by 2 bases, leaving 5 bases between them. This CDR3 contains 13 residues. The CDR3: CAWSVNTGNTIYF. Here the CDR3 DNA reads TGTGCCTGGAGTGTGAATACTGGAAACACCATATATTTT.

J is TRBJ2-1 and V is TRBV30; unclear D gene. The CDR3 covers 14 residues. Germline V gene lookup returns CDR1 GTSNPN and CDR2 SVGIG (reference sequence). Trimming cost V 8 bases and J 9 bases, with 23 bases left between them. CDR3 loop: CALDGSLGAVEQFF. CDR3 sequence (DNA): TGTGCCCTGGACGGATCTCTTGGCGCGGTTGAGCAGTTCTTC.

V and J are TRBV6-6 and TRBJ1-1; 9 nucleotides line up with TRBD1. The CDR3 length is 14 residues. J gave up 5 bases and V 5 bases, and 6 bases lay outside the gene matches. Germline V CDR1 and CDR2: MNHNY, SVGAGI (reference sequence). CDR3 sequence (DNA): TGTGCCAGCAGTCCGACAGGGGGAGGAACTGAAGCTTTCTTT. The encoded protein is CASSPTGGGTEAFF.

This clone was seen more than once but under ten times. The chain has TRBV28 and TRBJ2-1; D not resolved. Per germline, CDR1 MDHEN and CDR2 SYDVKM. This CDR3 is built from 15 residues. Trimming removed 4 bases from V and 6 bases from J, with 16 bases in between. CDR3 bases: TGTGCCAGCAGTTCAGAAAGGCGGCCGGGCAATGAGCAGTTCTTC. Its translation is CASSSERRPGNEQFF.

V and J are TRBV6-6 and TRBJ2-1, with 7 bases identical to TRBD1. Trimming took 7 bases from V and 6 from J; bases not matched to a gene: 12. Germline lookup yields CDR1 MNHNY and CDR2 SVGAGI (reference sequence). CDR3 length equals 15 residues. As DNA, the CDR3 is TGTGCCAGCACCATCCCAGGGGGTTTCTCCAATGAGCAGTTCTTC. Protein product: CASTIPGGFSNEQFF.

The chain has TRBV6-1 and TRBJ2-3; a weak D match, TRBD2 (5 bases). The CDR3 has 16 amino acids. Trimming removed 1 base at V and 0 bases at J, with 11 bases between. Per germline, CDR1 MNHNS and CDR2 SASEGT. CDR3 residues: CASSEEAGSSTDTQYF. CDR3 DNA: TGTGCCAGCAGTGAAGAGGCGGGCTCTAGCACAGATACGCAGTATTTT.

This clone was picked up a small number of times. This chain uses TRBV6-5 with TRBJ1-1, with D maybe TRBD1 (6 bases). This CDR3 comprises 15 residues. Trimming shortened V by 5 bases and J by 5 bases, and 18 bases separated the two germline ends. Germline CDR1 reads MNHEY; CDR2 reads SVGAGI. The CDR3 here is CASSRAGARDTEAFF. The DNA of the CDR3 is TGTGCCAGCAGTCGGGCGGGGGCCCGGGATACTGAAGCTTTCTTT.

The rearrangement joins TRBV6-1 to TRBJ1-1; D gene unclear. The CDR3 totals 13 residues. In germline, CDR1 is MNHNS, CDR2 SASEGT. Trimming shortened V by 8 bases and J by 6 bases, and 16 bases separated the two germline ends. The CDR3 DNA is TGTGCCAGCCCTGTGGGCAGCGGGGCTGAAGCTTTCTTT. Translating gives CASPVGSGAEAFF.

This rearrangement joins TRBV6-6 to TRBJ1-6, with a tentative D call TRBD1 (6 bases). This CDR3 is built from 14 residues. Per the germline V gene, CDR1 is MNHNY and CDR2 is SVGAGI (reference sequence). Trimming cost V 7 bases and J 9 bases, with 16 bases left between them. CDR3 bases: TGTGCCAGCACAGAGGAGGGGGATATTTCACCCCTCCACTTT. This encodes CASTEEGDISPLHF.

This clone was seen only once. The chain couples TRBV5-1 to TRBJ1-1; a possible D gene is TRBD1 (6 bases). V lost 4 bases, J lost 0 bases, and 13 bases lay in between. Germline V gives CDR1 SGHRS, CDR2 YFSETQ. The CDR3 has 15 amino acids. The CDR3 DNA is TGCGCCAGCAGCCGACGGACAGACATGAACACTGAAGCTTTCTTT. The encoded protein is CASSRRTDMNTEAFF.

The CDR3 nucleotides read TGCGCCAGCAGCCATCCCGGACAGGCCTTTGGAACGCAGTATTTT. The encoded protein is CASSHPGQAFGTQYF. The chain carries TRBV4-1 and TRBJ2-3; TRBD1 aligns across 7 bases. CDR3 size: 15 residues. The germline V gene has CDR1 MGHRA and CDR2 YSYEKL. The V segment lost 3 bases and the J segment 9 bases; nucleotides outside the gene matches: 12.

DNA of the CDR3: TGTGCCAGTAGCATTCGACTAGCGGGGGCAGATACGCAGTATTTT. Encoded protein: CASSIRLAGADTQYF. The genes are TRBV19 and TRBJ2-3, with 12 nucleotides matching TRBD2. The V gene's germline CDR1 is LNHDA and CDR2 SQIVND (reference sequence). The ends lost 6 bases at V and 4 bases at J; junction bases unmatched: 5. The CDR3 spans 15 residues. Variable domain in full (rest from reference TRBV19 and TRBJ2-3): DGGITQSPKYLFRKEGQNVTLSCEQNLNHDAMYWYRQDPGQGLRLIYYSQIVNDFQKGDIAEGYSVSREKKESFPLTVTSAQKNPTAFYLCASSIRLAGADTQYFGPGTRLTVL.

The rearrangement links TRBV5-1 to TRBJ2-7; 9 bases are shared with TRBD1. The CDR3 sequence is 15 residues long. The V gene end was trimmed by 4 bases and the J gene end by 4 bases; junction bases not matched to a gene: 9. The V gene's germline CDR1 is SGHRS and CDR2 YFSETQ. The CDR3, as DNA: TGCGCCAGCAGCGCGTGGACAGGGGTGCAGTACGAGCAGTACTTC. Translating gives CASSAWTGVQYEQYF.

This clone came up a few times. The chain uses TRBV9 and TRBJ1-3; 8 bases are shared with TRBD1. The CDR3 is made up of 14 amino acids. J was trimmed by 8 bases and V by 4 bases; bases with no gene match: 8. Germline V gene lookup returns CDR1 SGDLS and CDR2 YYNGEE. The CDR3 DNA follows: TGTGCCAGCAGCCCGGACAGGGTCATAGACACCATATATTTT. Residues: CASSPDRVIDTIYF.

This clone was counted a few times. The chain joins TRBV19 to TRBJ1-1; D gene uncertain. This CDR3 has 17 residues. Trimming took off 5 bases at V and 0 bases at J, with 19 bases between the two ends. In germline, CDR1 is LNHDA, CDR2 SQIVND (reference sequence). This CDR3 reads CASSLKPWSPMNTEAFF. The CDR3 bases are TGTGCCAGTAGTCTCAAACCCTGGAGTCCGATGAACACTGAAGCTTTCTTT.

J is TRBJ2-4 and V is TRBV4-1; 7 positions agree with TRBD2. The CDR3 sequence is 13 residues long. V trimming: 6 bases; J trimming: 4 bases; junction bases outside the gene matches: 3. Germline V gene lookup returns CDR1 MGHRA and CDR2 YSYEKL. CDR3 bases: TGCGCCAGCAGGGGAGGGATTAAAAACATTCAGTACTTC. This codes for CASRGGIKNIQYF.

This CDR3 is CASSLAGRGNYGYTF. In nucleotides, the CDR3 is TGTGCCAGCAGTTTAGCTGGCAGGGGGAACTATGGCTACACCTTC. The chain combines TRBV27 with TRBJ1-2; 7 nucleotides line up with TRBD1. This CDR3 has 15 residues. Germline V gives CDR1 MNHEY, CDR2 SMNVEV (reference sequence). V lost 2 bases, J lost 2 bases, and 5 bases stayed unmatched.